This record looks at one T cell receptor beta chain sequence and its context. As yet, its antigen is unknown. Clones were read by immunoSEQ multiplex PCR, and TCRdb kept only the in-frame ones, dropping some. This table has 140,000 to 150,000 clones, 76% appearing once. This sample stems from a study of cytotoxic CD8 clonotypes in ibrutinib-treated CLL. Study-wide results and caveats: While tracking circulating CD8+ T-cell counts, baseline clonality exceeded that of age-matched healthy donors.

This CDR3 contains 14 residues. CDR1 and CDR2 from the germline V gene are SGHNT and YYREEE (reference sequence). Trimming removed 4 bases at V and 3 bases at J, with 14 bases between. Sequences were derived from PBMCs, sampled after 24 months of ibrutinib treatment. The TCR comes from a human donor with chronic lymphocytic leukemia. The chain carries TRBV5-4 and TRBJ2-7; the D is unclear. CDR3 loop: CASSPSAMHYEQYF. For the CDR3, the DNA is TGTGCCAGCAGCCCCTCGGCGATGCACTACGAGCAGTACTTC.